The 29 T cell receptor beta chains in this list originate from one sample, sequenced in a study of beta chain features in type 1 diabetes. General observations from the study: Shorter TCRB CDR3s, moderately but significantly so, marked every one of the four CD4+ subsets in Type 1 diabetes patients.

These receptors are not linked to any known antigen. What was sequenced were expressed TCRB transcripts, since all of the isolated RNA had been reverse transcribed. TCRdb's table, derived via immunoSEQ multiplex PCR, lists solely in-frame clones and lacks some. The sample holds around 650,000 clones, around 12% seen once. Sequencing was performed on naive CD4+ T cells from blood. These receptors were taken from a man under 40 with type 1 diabetes.

This clone was seen only a few times. The chain uses TRBV7-8 and TRBJ2-7, with TRBD1 matching over 8 bases. The CDR3 spans 15 residues. Germline V lookup: CDR1 SGHVS, CDR2 FQNEAQ. V was clipped by 7 bases and J by 3 bases; unmatched bases: 11. The CDR3 region has the DNA TGTGCCAGCACTGTCCTCCAGGGGGCCTACTACGAGCAGTACTTC. As protein: CASTVLQGAYYEQYF.

This clone has only a few counts. V gene TRBV28 combines with J gene TRBJ2-7; 9 positions match TRBD1. The CDR3 is 16 amino acids. Germline values: CDR1 MDHEN, CDR2 SYDVKM. V was clipped by 5 bases and J by 0 bases; unmatched bases: 8. The DNA for the CDR3 is TGTGCCAGCAGTCCTGCCGGGACAGGGAGCTCCTACGAGCAGTACTTC. It encodes CASSPAGTGSSYEQYF.

In its sample, this clone was seen a few times. The CDR3 loop is CASSRQATSYEQYF. The CDR3 DNA sequence: TGTGCCAGCAGCAGACAGGCGACGTCCTACGAGCAGTACTTC. The chain couples TRBV25-1 to TRBJ2-7, with a possible D match to TRBD1 (6 bases). From germline, CDR1 is MGHDK and CDR2 SYGVNS. V dropped 6 bases and J dropped 1 base, with 13 bases sitting between them. The CDR3 has 14 residues.

The J gene is TRBJ2-1, the V gene TRBV11-2; 8 bases are a match to TRBD1. Germline CDR1 SGHAT, CDR2 FQNNGV. The junction had 7 bases not matched to a gene; V was cut back by 4 bases and J by 5 bases. The CDR3 is 15 residues long. The chain's CDR3 is CASSSGTGYNNEQFF. The CDR3 coding sequence is TGTGCCAGCAGCTCAGGGACAGGCTACAACAATGAGCAGTTCTTC.

There are a few counts of this clone. The J gene is TRBJ1-1, the V gene TRBV29-1; 7 bases are shared with TRBD1. The CDR3 is made up of 13 amino acids. Germline CDR1 reads SQVTM; CDR2 reads ANQGSEA. The V gene end was trimmed by 7 bases and the J gene end by 4 bases; junction bases not matched to a gene: 9. This CDR3 is CSAPDRVGTEAFF. The CDR3 DNA reads TGCAGCGCCCCCGACAGGGTCGGCACTGAAGCTTTCTTT.

V is TRBV7-2 and J is TRBJ1-6, with D perhaps TRBD1 (6 bases). The CDR3 runs to 15 residues. Germline V gives CDR1 SGHTA, CDR2 FQGNSA. V was shortened by 5 bases and J by 5 bases, with 13 bases between the two germline ends. CDR3 sequence: CASSEQGPDNSPLHF. The CDR3 DNA reads as TGTGCCAGCAGCGAACAGGGCCCCGATAATTCACCCCTCCACTTT.

The chain carries TRBV27 and TRBJ2-7; 9 nucleotides align to TRBD1. The CDR3 runs 14 residues. V shed 3 bases and J 5 bases; nucleotides not matched to a gene: 5. CDR1 MNHEY and CDR2 SMNVEV come from the germline V gene (reference sequence). CDR3 sequence reads: CASSLERQGDEQYF. DNA for the CDR3: TGTGCCAGCAGTTTGGAGAGACAGGGGGACGAGCAGTACTTC.

This clone has only a few counts. The rearrangement uses TRBV6-1 and TRBJ2-5; D might be TRBD1 (6 bases). CDR3 length equals 14 residues. The germline gives CDR1 MNHNS, CDR2 SASEGT. Trimming took off 5 bases at V and 4 bases at J, with 14 bases between the two ends. CDR3 loop: CASSSTGEGETQYF. The CDR3 coding sequence is TGTGCCAGCAGTTCGACAGGCGAGGGAGAGACCCAGTACTTC.

This rearrangement joins TRBV5-6 to TRBJ1-1; D is uncertain. Trimming removed 4 bases at V and 1 base at J, with 14 bases between. Germline V gives CDR1 SGHDT, CDR2 YYEEEE. CDR3 length equals 15 residues. This CDR3 reads CASSDLGGSNTEAFF. The CDR3 nucleotides are TGTGCCAGCAGCGATCTCGGTGGCTCGAACACTGAAGCTTTCTTT.

The gene calls are TRBV19 and TRBJ1-5; D gene unclear. Germline CDR1 and CDR2: LNHDA and SQIVND (reference sequence). There are 13 residues in the CDR3. Trimming left V 7 bases short and J 3 bases short, with 10 bases between. The CDR3 protein is CASNGQYNQPQHF. The CDR3, as DNA: TGTGCCAGTAACGGGCAGTACAATCAGCCCCAGCATTTT.

The sample holds a few counts of this clone. This rearrangement joins TRBV4-3 to TRBJ2-2, with a possible D match to TRBD1 (6 bases). Trimming took off 2 bases at V and 0 bases at J, with 13 bases between the two ends. Germline-derived CDR1 and CDR2 are LGHNA and YSLEER. This CDR3 has 17 amino acids. The CDR3 is CASSQHPTGTNTGELFF. As DNA, the CDR3 is TGCGCCAGCAGCCAACATCCTACAGGGACGAACACCGGGGAGCTGTTTTTT.

This clone occurred a few times. This chain links TRBV6-5 with TRBJ1-5, with D perhaps matching TRBD1 (6 bases). The germline V and J ends were trimmed by 4 bases and 1 base, with 14 bases remaining between them. CDR3 size: 16 residues. Germline CDR1 is MNHEY and CDR2 is SVGAGI. This CDR3 reads CASSFPRGPSNQPQHF. The CDR3 coding sequence is TGTGCCAGCAGTTTTCCCAGGGGCCCAAGCAATCAGCCCCAGCATTTT.

This clone was seen only a few times. This chain joins TRBV15 and TRBJ2-2; D is tentatively TRBD1 or TRBD2 (6 bases each). V lost 1 base and J 3 bases, leaving 15 bases between the germline ends. CDR3 size: 17 residues. From germline, CDR1 is LNHNV and CDR2 YYDKDF (reference sequence). The CDR3 loop is CATSRGPRGRDTGELFF. The CDR3, as DNA: TGTGCCACCAGCAGAGGACCTCGGGGGCGCGACACCGGGGAGCTGTTTTTT.

This clone appeared a few times. DNA of the CDR3: TGTGCCAGCATCTACCCCTCAAGCGATGAGCAGTTCTTC. Protein: CASIYPSSDEQFF. The chain is built from TRBV6-6 and TRBJ2-1, with no clear D. With 7 bases removed from V and 8 bases from J, the gap between germline ends came to 15 bases. Germline loops: CDR1 MNHNY, CDR2 SVGAGI (reference sequence). The length of the CDR3 is 13 residues.

This clone was seen only a few times. This chain joins TRBV9 and TRBJ1-3; D is perhaps TRBD1 (6 bases). Trimming took off 0 bases at V and 0 bases at J, with 10 bases between the two ends. Germline V lookup: CDR1 SGDLS, CDR2 YYNGEE. There are 16 residues in the CDR3. The CDR3 here is CASSVADRSSGNTIYF. CDR3 in DNA: TGTGCCAGCAGCGTAGCCGACAGGTCCTCTGGAAACACCATATATTTT.

The CDR3, as DNA: TGCGCCAGCAGCTTGAGGGCGGGGGGCCCGGATGGCTACACCTTC. Translation: CASSLRAGGPDGYTF. V and J are TRBV5-1 and TRBJ1-2; D is perhaps TRBD1 (6 bases). This CDR3 spans 15 amino acids. Trimming removed 1 base at V and 6 bases at J, with 16 bases between. Germline V CDR1 and CDR2: SGHRS, YFSETQ.

This clone was seen more than once but under ten times. The sample contains more than one DNA sequence encoding this CDR3. The V call is TRBV10-3, the J call TRBJ2-2, with 7 bases aligning to TRBD1. CDR3 size: 12 residues. Trimming cost V 6 bases and J 6 bases; bases outside gene matches: 1. Germline CDR1 and CDR2: ENHRY and SYGVKD. The CDR3 is CAISRGSGELFF. For the CDR3, the DNA is TGTGCCATCAGCAGGGGGTCCGGGGAGCTGTTTTTT.

The chain joins TRBV11-2 to TRBJ2-7; 8 positions agree with TRBD2. Germline V lookup: CDR1 SGHAT, CDR2 FQNNGV. V shed 1 base, J shed 1 base, and the junction held 3 bases outside the gene matches. CDR3 length: 15 residues. In DNA form, the CDR3 reads TGTGCCAGCAGCTTAGGCGGGGGGTCTTCCTACGAGCAGTACTTC. Amino acid sequence: CASSLGGGSSYEQYF. Drawing the rest from reference TRBV11-2 and TRBJ2-7, the complete variable domain is EAGVAQSPRYKIIEKRQSVAFWCNPISGHATLYWYQQILGQGPKLLIQFQNNGVVDDSQLPKDRFSAERLKGVDSTLKIQPAKLEDSAVYLCASSLGGGSSYEQYFGPGTRLTVT.

This clone appeared a few times. The sample holds other DNA sequences that translate to the same CDR3. The chain recombines TRBV7-2 with TRBJ2-5; 9 positions agree with TRBD1. V dropped 5 bases and J dropped 5; count of bases not matched to a gene: 6. Germline V gene lookup returns CDR1 SGHTA and CDR2 FQGNSA. The CDR3 has 14 amino acids. CDR3 region: CASSPQGAQETQYF. Written as DNA, the CDR3 is TGTGCCAGCAGCCCACAGGGGGCGCAGGAGACCCAGTACTTC.

Points on this clone: One end of the junction is discordant with germline, which a read error may explain. The chain is built from TRBV7-9 and TRBJ2-7; 7 bases line up with TRBD1. This CDR3 is built from 12 residues. Germline V CDR1 and CDR2: SEHNR, FQNEAQ (reference sequence). The CDR3 nucleotides are TGTGCCAGCAGCTTAGGGGCACAGGGGCCAGCATTC. It yields the protein CASSLGAQGPAF.

This rearrangement joins TRBV19 to TRBJ1-5; D possibly corresponds to TRBD1 (5 bases). The CDR3 extends over 17 amino acids. Per germline, CDR1 LNHDA and CDR2 SQIVND (reference sequence). Deletions cut 7 bases from V and 3 bases from J, with 22 bases between. The CDR3 is CASTDLMFGTVNQPQHF. CDR3 nucleotides: TGTGCCAGTACGGACCTCATGTTCGGGACGGTCAATCAGCCCCAGCATTTT.

This clone was found a few times. As DNA, the CDR3 is TGTGCTAGTGGTTTGTCCGGGGATCAGCCCCAGCATTTT. Translating it yields CASGLSGDQPQHF. V and J are TRBV12-5 and TRBJ1-5; D remains unclear. V shed 2 bases and J shed 5 bases, with 7 bases lying between them. CDR1 LGHNT and CDR2 FRNRAP come from the germline V gene. The CDR3 spans 13 residues.

The chain uses TRBV6-1 and TRBJ1-4, with no clear D. The CDR3 is 12 amino acids. The ends were cut back, 9 bases at V and 8 bases at J, with 13 bases in the middle. Germline loops: CDR1 MNHNS, CDR2 SASEGT. The CDR3: CASTQQREKLFF. CDR3 nucleotide sequence: TGTGCCAGTACACAGCAACGGGAAAAACTGTTTTTT.

The rearrangement links TRBV18 to TRBJ1-6, with D maybe TRBD1 (5 bases). With 0 bases removed from V and 8 bases from J, the gap between germline ends came to 11 bases. CDR3 size: 15 residues. CDR1 and CDR2 from the germline V gene are KGHSH and LQKENI. CDR3 bases: TGTGCCAGCTCACCACCGGCAGGGTTGGATTCACCCCTCCACTTT. It specifies CASSPPAGLDSPLHF.

CDR3 DNA: TGTGCCAGCAGCTTAATAACGGGAGTGGAGTACGAGCAGTACTTC. Translated: CASSLITGVEYEQYF. The chain couples TRBV11-3 to TRBJ2-7, with a possible D match to TRBD2 (6 bases). The CDR3 extends over 15 amino acids. Germline CDR1 SGHNT, CDR2 YENEEA. Trimming shortened V by 2 bases and J by 4 bases, and 15 bases separated the two germline ends.

This clone has a handful of counts. The same CDR3 arises from other DNA sequences in this sample as well. This chain uses TRBV10-3 with TRBJ1-5; no clear D gene. V lost 3 bases and J lost 0, with 3 bases in between. CDR1 ENHRY and CDR2 SYGVKD come from the germline V gene. The CDR3 totals 13 residues. The CDR3 sequence: CAISDGSNQPQHF. The CDR3 DNA reads TGTGCCATCAGTGACGGTAGCAATCAGCCCCAGCATTTT.

The table lists this clone with a few counts. This chain uses TRBV7-6 with TRBJ1-3; D is undetermined. Trimming cost V 5 bases and J 4 bases, with 12 bases left between them. CDR1 is SGHVS and CDR2 is FNYEAQ in the germline V gene. This CDR3 spans 14 amino acids. The CDR3 loop reads CASSPGPGGNTIYF. The CDR3 region has the DNA TGTGCCAGCAGCCCAGGTCCGGGAGGAAACACCATATATTTT.

The V and J genes are TRBV7-8 and TRBJ1-5; 7 bases are shared with TRBD1. V shed 6 bases, J shed 1 base, and the junction held 3 bases outside the gene matches. This CDR3 contains 14 residues. Germline V gene data show CDR1 as SGHVS and CDR2 as FQNEAQ. CDR3 sequence reads: CASSLGQSNQPQHF. The CDR3 region has the DNA TGTGCCAGCAGTTTGGGACAGAGCAATCAGCCCCAGCATTTT.

The chain couples TRBV6-4 to TRBJ1-5, with 7 bases matching TRBD1. Germline V gene lookup returns CDR1 MRHNA and CDR2 SNTAGT. CDR3 length: 17 amino acids. V gave up 2 bases and J gave up 4 bases; unmatched junction bases: 11. DNA of the CDR3: TGTGCCAGCAGTGACAAGAGAAGCGGGACAGAAAATCAGCCCCAGCATTTT. This codes for CASSDKRSGTENQPQHF.